Sequencing of this T cell receptor beta chain was carried out in a study of vaccination effects on CD4 cells after COVID-19. On the study more broadly: Each participant received a vaccine that was either BNT162b2 or mRNA-1273, given as two doses.

To note about this clone: The antigen is not known.

Prior to sequencing, the ViraFEST assay stimulated PBMC with viral peptide pools, which expanded the antigen-specific CD4+ T cells. After roughly 9 days in culture, the CD4+ T cells were isolated. The study found no prior SARS-CoV-2 infection in the vaccine recipients, who tested negative for nucleocapsid antibodies. Clones were sequenced by immunoSEQ multiplex PCR, and TCRdb holds only the in-frame ones, with some missing. There are approximately 30,000 clones in the sample; around 75% occur only once, and roughly 22% lies in the top ten. The starting material was CD4+ T cells from PBMCs cultured with HCoV-NL63 spike peptides, obtained before COVID-19 vaccination. This sequence originates from a human donor who received a COVID-19 vaccine.

The CDR3 region has the DNA TGTGCCAGCAGCCAACCCCCCAAAACAGGGGTCAGCAATCAGCCCCAGCATTTT. This codes for CASSQPPKTGVSNQPQHF. The chain uses TRBV27 and TRBJ1-5; 7 bases agree with TRBD1. This CDR3 contains 18 residues. With V trimmed by 6 bases and J by 1 base, 15 bases remained unmatched. CDR1 and CDR2 (germline): MNHEY, SMNVEV (reference sequence).